This T cell receptor beta chain was documented in a study of blood T cell repertoires in COVID-19. Across the study: Donors in the United States, Italy and Spain gave samples during acute or convalescent COVID-19.

Residents of 20 to 25 US areas, aged roughly 18 to 95 years, made up the participants. Assay: immunoSEQ multiplex PCR; the TCRdb copy retains only in-frame clones and omits some. The table has hundreds of thousands of clones, 85% to 90% seen once; the top ten hold approximately 4.3%. Unmatched junction bases numbered 5, after V lost 4 bases and J lost 1 base. Germline assignment: CDR1 SGHNT and CDR2 YYREEE (reference sequence). The CDR3 loop spans 16 amino acids. Sequencing was carried out using PBMCs or T cells enriched from blood (not recorded which). The gene calls are TRBV5-4 and TRBJ2-5, with 12 nucleotides matching TRBD2. The source is a woman under 40 with acute COVID-19. The DNA for the CDR3 is TGTGCCAGCAGCAGAGGGACTAGCGGGTTCCAAGAGACCCAGTACTTC. Encoded protein: CASSRGTSGFQETQYF.